A selection of T cell receptor beta chains follows, all from one sample in a study of cytomegalovirus exposure and HLA in healthy donors. Method: immunoSEQ multiplex PCR; TCRdb's copy keeps in-frame clones and lacks some. In the table there are approximately 89,000 clones, about 85% of which are singletons. The sample was PBMCs. These receptors were taken from a man aged 35-49 years in good health and CMV-seropositive. Each CDR3 is given with its conserved first and last residue.

v_call | cdr3_aa
TRBV6-1 | CASVWRGWGQPQHF
TRBV6-5 | CASSSAGGRTEAFF
TRBV9 | CASSPGDSRNQPQHF
TRBV7-9 | CASSSGQGVGTEAFF
TRBV28 | CASARVGLAGGGAYEQYF
TRBV6-4 | CASSDSGTHTGELFF
TRBV5-1 | CASSWGTSITGELFF
TRBV28 | CASSFPPGQPSSYEQYF
TRBV6-6 | CASSYAGVNYGYTF
TRBV18 | CASSPPGGLGETQYF
TRBV7-8 | CASSLADRLKGEQYF
TRBV5-1 | CASSFTGGREKLFF
TRBV28 | CASQPGAGYEQYF
TRBV7-9 | CASSPGGAEQYF
TRBV29-1 | CSVGLAVYNEQFF
TRBV4-1 | CASSSGTGGYNSPLHF
TRBV6-5 | CASGGQPGNGYTF
TRBV7-9 | CASKALGQPYGYTF
TRBV7-2 | CASRPGLLQETQYF
TRBV9 | CASSVDTGPPLHF
TRBV6-6 | CASSYPRGAFF
TRBV6-5 | CASRDDRAATDTQYF
TRBV18 | CASSLRTGGQIEQYF
TRBV15 | CATSRAGGDGYTF
TRBV6-5 | CASSPGVDTQYF
TRBV5-6 | CASRTRGQPYNEQFF
TRBV2 | CASSERLADTHTQYF
TRBV11-3 | CASSLGLEETQYF